These 12 T cell receptor beta chains originate from one sample sequenced in a study of control samples from healthy donors and cancer patients. Using immunoSEQ multiplex PCR, the repertoire was profiled, and TCRdb retains in-frame clones only, with some absent. The sample lists about 95,000 clones; over 80% were seen once. Sample: blood. These receptors were taken from a man younger than 45 in good health.

The chain employs TRBV6-5 and TRBJ2-5, with unresolved D. Trimming left V 6 bases short and J 2 bases short, with 7 bases between. Per the germline V gene, CDR1 is MNHEY and CDR2 is SVGAGI. The CDR3 has 12 residues. The chain's CDR3 is CASRKGQETQYF. DNA of the CDR3: TGTGCCAGCAGGAAGGGTCAAGAGACCCAGTACTTC.

The chain is built from TRBV6-5 and TRBJ1-4; D is perhaps TRBD1 (6 bases). V was trimmed by 6 bases and J by 2 bases, leaving 10 bases between them. The CDR3 is made up of 14 amino acids. Germline assignment: CDR1 MNHEY and CDR2 SVGAGI. The CDR3 DNA sequence: TGTGCCAGCAGCCAAAGGGGGACTAATGAAAAACTGTTTTTT. Encoded protein: CASSQRGTNEKLFF.

The J gene is TRBJ1-5, the V gene TRBV12-2. TRBV12-2 is an annotated pseudogene. This CDR3 is built from 19 residues. The CDR3 sequence is CASRPEVDTKKGSNQPQHF. For the CDR3, the DNA is TGTGCAAGTCGCCCAGAGGTTGACACCAAAAAAGGGAGCAATCAGCCCCAGCATTTT.

The rearrangement links TRBV11-1 to TRBJ2-7; D is unresolved. The V gene lost 5 bases and the J gene lost 5 bases, with 7 bases spanning the gap. The CDR3 covers 11 residues. CDR1 is SGHAT, CDR2 FQDESV, per germline (reference sequence). The CDR3 protein is CASSLRDEQYF. CDR3 bases: TGTGCCAGCAGCCTTAGGGACGAGCAGTACTTC.

This clone is a singleton in its sample. At the DNA level, this CDR3 is encoded by other sequences in the same sample as well. The chain couples TRBV6-6 to TRBJ1-5; D not certain. The germline gives CDR1 MNHNY, CDR2 SVGAGI (reference sequence). This CDR3 is built from 13 residues. V lost 6 bases, J lost 3 bases, and 9 bases lay in between. The CDR3 region is CASRHSYNQPQHF. Written as DNA, the CDR3 is TGTGCCAGCAGACACTCTTACAATCAGCCCCAGCATTTT.

The chain combines TRBV2 with TRBJ2-2, with 10 positions matching TRBD1. V shed 8 bases, J shed 4 bases, and the junction held 4 bases outside the gene matches. The length of the CDR3 is 14 residues. Germline CDR1 reads SNHLY; CDR2 reads FYNNEI. The CDR3, as DNA: TGTGCCAGCCGGACAGGGGGGATCACCGGGGAGCTGTTTTTT. As protein: CASRTGGITGELFF.

The V call is TRBV2, the J call TRBJ1-5, with 9 bases matching TRBD1. The CDR3 has 14 amino acids. Germline CDR1 reads SNHLY; CDR2 reads FYNNEI. V dropped 3 bases and J dropped 7; count of bases not matched to a gene: 4. CDR3 sequence: CASSDGDRDQPQHF. CDR3 DNA: TGTGCCAGCAGTGACGGGGACAGGGACCAGCCCCAGCATTTT.

The chain couples TRBV10-1 to TRBJ2-3; D is ambiguous. V lost 2 bases to trimming and J lost 2 bases, with 8 bases between them. Germline values: CDR1 WNHNN, CDR2 SYGVQD (reference sequence). The CDR3 sequence is 14 residues long. The CDR3: CASSEGTNTDTQYF. Written as DNA, the CDR3 is TGCGCCAGCAGTGAGGGCACAAACACAGATACGCAGTATTTT.

The CDR3 here is CASTIGQANTGELFF. CDR3 DNA sequence: TGCGCCAGCACCATAGGGCAGGCGAACACCGGGGAGCTGTTTTTT. The rearrangement uses TRBV5-1 and TRBJ2-2; D unclear. Germline V gene data show CDR1 as SGHRS and CDR2 as YFSETQ. The V end was cut by 6 bases, the J end by 0 bases, with 12 bases between. This CDR3 has 15 residues. Full variable domain (rest looked up from reference TRBV5-1 and TRBJ2-2): KAGVTQTPRYLIKTRGQQVTLSCSPISGHRSVSWYQQTPGQGLQFLFEYFSETQRNKGNFPGRFSGRQFSNSRSEMNVSTLELGDSALYLCASTIGQANTGELFFGEGSRLTVL.

The V gene is TRBV30, the J gene TRBJ1-6; 10 bases are a match to TRBD1. V lost 0 bases to trimming and J lost 7 bases; unmatched junction nucleotides: 9. Looked up from germline, CDR1 is GTSNPN and CDR2 is SVGIG (reference sequence). The CDR3 has 17 residues. Here the CDR3 reads CAWSVYGQGVRNSPLHF. CDR3 nucleotide sequence: TGTGCCTGGAGTGTATACGGACAGGGGGTACGCAATTCACCCCTCCACTTT.

This clone was recorded only once. This rearrangement joins TRBV12-3 or TRBV12-4 to TRBJ2-3; 7 bases fit TRBD2. The junction had 2 bases not matched to a gene; V was cut back by 7 bases and J by 1 base. The CDR3 runs 13 residues. The CDR3: CASTRGGTDTQYF. The DNA of the CDR3 is TGTGCCAGCACACGGGGGGGCACAGATACGCAGTATTTT.

The V and J genes are TRBV30 and TRBJ1-2; 7 nucleotides match TRBD1. The CDR3 extends over 13 amino acids. The J segment lost 8 bases and the V segment lost 0 bases, leaving 6 bases of the junction unmatched. From germline, CDR1 is GTSNPN and CDR2 SVGIG (reference sequence). This CDR3 reads CAWSVRRGLGYTF. Written as DNA, the CDR3 is TGTGCCTGGAGTGTACGGAGGGGGCTGGGCTACACCTTC.